Shown below are 11 T cell receptor beta chains from a single sample sequenced in a study of T cell changes during pregnancy in multiple sclerosis. Only in-frame clones appear in the TCRdb table, and some are missing; sequencing was by immunoSEQ multiplex PCR. The table lists more than 60,000 clones, more than 85% of them singletons. The specimen was CD4+ T cells from peripheral blood mononuclear cells, collected in the third trimester of pregnancy. The receptors here all came from a female donor in good health, enrolled as a control in a pregnancy study.

This chain links TRBV30 with TRBJ2-7, with D possibly TRBD1 on 5 matching bases. V dropped 0 bases and J dropped 2 bases, with 14 bases sitting between them. The germline CDR1 and CDR2 sequences are GTSNPN and SVGIG (reference sequence). The CDR3 covers 15 residues. The CDR3 reads CAWSVGSGRAYEQYF. The CDR3 DNA follows: TGTGCCTGGAGTGTGGGGTCAGGCAGGGCCTACGAGCAGTACTTC.

This chain links TRBV6-5 with TRBJ1-4, with D perhaps TRBD1 (6 bases). V was cut by 2 bases and J by 4 bases, with 8 bases left in between. The V gene's germline CDR1 is MNHEY and CDR2 SVGAGI. The length of the CDR3 is 14 residues. The CDR3 here is CASSYEQGNEKLFF. The DNA for the CDR3 is TGTGCCAGCAGTTACGAACAGGGTAATGAAAAACTGTTTTTT.

The chain recombines TRBV5-4 with TRBJ2-3; 9 bases agree with TRBD2. The V segment lost 2 bases and the J segment 1 base; nucleotides outside the gene matches: 8. Germline-derived CDR1 and CDR2 are SGHNT and YYREEE (reference sequence). The CDR3 spans 17 residues. CDR3 DNA: TGTGCCAGCAGCTTAGGATTTGCGGGGGGGGGCACAGATACGCAGTATTTT. This codes for CASSLGFAGGGTDTQYF.

The CDR3 here is CASSRQGDPYEQYF. DNA for the CDR3: TGTGCCAGCAGCAGACAGGGAGATCCTTACGAGCAGTACTTC. This rearrangement joins TRBV27 to TRBJ2-7; 7 bases map to TRBD1. This CDR3 spans 14 amino acids. After removal of 6 bases from V and 4 bases from J, the junction contained 9 bases not matched to a gene. CDR1 and CDR2 from the germline V gene are MNHEY and SMNVEV (reference sequence).

This clone was counted a few times. The chain joins TRBV19 to TRBJ1-1; 11 bases fit TRBD1. V gave up 6 bases and J gave up 2 bases; unmatched junction bases: 5. The CDR3 length is 15 residues. Per germline, CDR1 LNHDA and CDR2 SQIVND (reference sequence). In DNA, the CDR3 is TGTGCCAGTAGCTGGACAGGGGGCTTTAACACTGAAGCTTTCTTT. The encoded protein is CASSWTGGFNTEAFF.

The chain recombines TRBV6-6 with TRBJ1-5, with 11 bases matching TRBD1. There are 16 residues in the CDR3. Losses at the gene ends were 5 bases for V and 7 bases for J; bases not matched to a gene: 10. CDR1 is MNHNY and CDR2 is SVGAGI in the germline V gene (reference sequence). Here the CDR3 DNA reads TGTGCCAGCAGTCCCGGACAGGGGGCGACTCGGCAGCCCCAGCATTTT. Protein sequence: CASSPGQGATRQPQHF.

This chain joins TRBV7-9 and TRBJ2-2, with a tentative D call TRBD1 (6 bases). The ends were cut back, 4 bases at V and 5 bases at J, with 14 bases in the middle. Germline-derived CDR1 and CDR2 are SEHNR and FQNEAQ (reference sequence). The CDR3 is 15 residues long. Written as DNA, the CDR3 is TGTGCCAGCAGCTCCTACAGGGCTCGAACCGGGGAGCTGTTTTTT. Translated: CASSSYRARTGELFF.

This chain joins TRBV2 and TRBJ1-4; TRBD1 is a possible D gene (6 bases). The ends were cut back, 6 bases at V and 0 bases at J, with 17 bases in the middle. The CDR3 totals 17 residues. CDR1 is SNHLY, CDR2 FYNNEI, per germline. CDR3 amino acids: CASRIRTDITTNEKLFF. For the CDR3, the DNA is TGTGCCAGCAGGATTCGGACAGACATCACAACTAATGAAAAACTGTTTTTT.

The V and J genes are TRBV19 and TRBJ2-3, with a weak D call TRBD1 (5 bases). Germline loops: CDR1 LNHDA, CDR2 SQIVND (reference sequence). V was trimmed by 4 bases and J by 0 bases, leaving 11 bases between them. The CDR3 loop spans 15 amino acids. The DNA of the CDR3 is TGTGCCAGTAGTACGGCAGGGCCTAGCACAGATACGCAGTATTTT. It yields the protein CASSTAGPSTDTQYF.

The rearrangement joins TRBV11-1 to TRBJ2-2; 9 bases fit TRBD1. CDR1 SGHAT and CDR2 FQDESV come from the germline V gene (reference sequence). V trimming: 6 bases; J trimming: 3 bases; junction bases outside the gene matches: 5. CDR3 length equals 15 residues. CDR3 protein: CASSTGQGYTGELFF. Written as DNA, the CDR3 is TGTGCCAGCAGTACGGGACAGGGCTACACCGGGGAGCTGTTTTTT.

The V and J genes are TRBV5-1 and TRBJ2-3; D possibly corresponds to TRBD2 (6 bases). The CDR3 extends over 16 amino acids. CDR1 SGHRS and CDR2 YFSETQ come from the germline V gene. Trimming pared 3 bases from V and 6 bases from J, leaving 20 bases between. CDR3 DNA sequence: TGCGCCAGCAGCTCCAATGAGTGGGGGAGCGGGGATACGCAGTATTTT. Translating it yields CASSSNEWGSGDTQYF.